Listed below are T cell receptor beta chains from one sample, sequenced in a study of cytomegalovirus exposure and HLA in healthy donors. Repertoires were generated with immunoSEQ multiplex PCR, while TCRdb's copy carries only in-frame clones and drops some. This table has a few hundred thousand clones, approximately 82% appearing once. Specimen: PBMCs. The receptors stem from a woman between 40 and 50 years old in good health and CMV-seronegative. The conserved cysteine and the conserved F or W are not part of the CDR3 here. A D gene is named only where the DNA matches it firmly. Clone sizes are given selectively: once, few, many, or a class where the clone is expanded.

clone size,V gene,CDR3 length,D gene,CDR3 protein
-,TRBV9,14,TRBD1,ASSGWTGGNRGGYT
-,TRBV7-8,12,-,ASSLGGENYGYT
-,TRBV9,13,-,ASSVEGGYNSPLH
-,TRBV6-6,11,-,ASSSPGVGGYT
-,TRBV9,16,-,ASSVGYDSWSGANVLT
-,TRBV18,12,-,ASSPQGLSYEQY
few,TRBV6-1,13,TRBD1,ASSAGTGGGRPQH
-,TRBV7-8,11,-,ASSHSGGGGYT
once,TRBV30,12,-,AWSESGYTGELF
-,TRBV4-1,13,-,ASSQGQQGREPQH
-,TRBV14,13,-,ASSRQGVYNSPLH
-,TRBV19,16,TRBD2,ASSIRGRAGRNQETQY
once,TRBV4-1,11,-,ASSQTTSGGYT
-,TRBV4-3,15,-,ASSQDRRDLFNSPLH
-,TRBV19,11,-,ASSLDSTGELF
-,TRBV18,13,-,ASSSNVGATDTQY
-,TRBV5-1,15,-,ASSTVPGAQNTGELF
few,TRBV5-5,13,TRBD2,ASSWGGAGANVLT
few,TRBV9,16,TRBD2,ASSPRGSGGDIQETQY
many,TRBV19,15,TRBD1,ASSIGYRGRVGSGAF
few,TRBV5-6,16,TRBD1,ASSLGFETGGTGTEAF
-,TRBV5-6,13,TRBD2,ASSHPGGPLSEQF
many,TRBV4-1,16,TRBD2,ASSQGQAGGPVGNEQF
-,TRBV7-9,10,-,ASSEKGVEQF
few,TRBV7-8,14,-,ASNNPGGLGVYEQY
-,TRBV5-4,15,TRBD1,ASSSRDRGLDTGELF
few,TRBV6-5,11,-,ASSSRPSGKLF
-,TRBV29-1,12,-,SVGEGRRNTEAF
-,TRBV5-1,16,TRBD2,ASSLIGTSGANTGELF
-,TRBV5-4,14,TRBD1,ASNLYGTANTGELF
-,TRBV6-5,12,-,ASRAKVNTGELF
-,TRBV7-9,12,-,ASSLGADPYEQY
-,TRBV18,13,-,ASSPGHSPTDTQY
-,TRBV6-1,12,TRBD1,ASWGDRATYEQY
-,TRBV6-1,11,TRBD1,ATSNRQGEAQH
-,TRBV7-2,16,TRBD1,ASSLVPLGQGARGEAF
-,TRBV30,13,TRBD1,AWSLGTGYNQPQH
-,TRBV9,12,-,ASSATREFSPLH
-,TRBV15,13,TRBD1,ATSRAGQVGNTIY
-,TRBV7-2,11,-,ASSFQGTQPQH